This T cell receptor beta chain stems from a study of control samples from healthy donors and cancer patients. The CDR3 sequence is 17 residues long. Germline lookup yields CDR1 LGHNT and CDR2 FRNRAP. V was clipped by 5 bases and J by 0 bases; unmatched bases: 7. The repertoire was sequenced with immunoSEQ multiplex PCR; TCRdb's copy has only in-frame clones and lacks some. This table has about 150,000 clones, around 90% appearing once. This TCR was recovered from a young woman in good health. The sequencing input was blood. The chain joins TRBV12-5 to TRBJ2-1, with 10 nucleotides matching TRBD2. The CDR3 DNA is TGTGCTAGTGGTCGAGCCGGGACTAGCGTCTCCTACAATGAGCAGTTCTTC. Amino acids: CASGRAGTSVSYNEQFF.